The 9 T cell receptor beta chains given below trace back to one sample, sequenced in a study of T cell responses to AZD1222 COVID-19 vaccine. Data came from immunoSEQ multiplex PCR; TCRdb stores just in-frame clones and leaves some out. The data contain 110,000 to 150,000 clones, more than 75% of them singletons. Sequenced material: peripheral blood, taken 28 days after the second AZD1222 dose. The receptors were gathered from an adult who received the AZD1222 COVID-19 vaccine.

The chain's CDR3 is CASGRQGPQFF. In DNA, the CDR3 is TGCGCCAGCGGAAGACAGGGGCCGCAGTTCTTC. The chain is built from TRBV5-1 and TRBJ2-1; 8 nucleotides match TRBD1. Germline V gene data show CDR1 as SGHRS and CDR2 as YFSETQ. J was trimmed by 12 bases and V by 7 bases; bases with no gene match: 6. The length of the CDR3 is 11 residues.

The chain carries TRBV15 and TRBJ1-2, with 7 nucleotides matching TRBD1. The CDR3 covers 15 residues. The J segment lost 12 bases and the V segment lost 1 base, leaving 14 bases of the junction unmatched. Germline V lookup: CDR1 LNHNV, CDR2 YYDKDF (reference sequence). This CDR3 reads CATSRAGGDGRGHTF. As DNA, the CDR3 is TGTGCCACCAGCAGAGCAGGTGGCGATGGGAGGGGGCACACCTTC. Drawing the rest from reference TRBV15 and TRBJ1-2, the complete variable domain is DAMVIQNPRYQVTQFGKPVTLSCSQTLNHNVMYWYQQKSSQAPKLLFHYYDKDFNNEADTPDNFQSRRPNTSFCFLDIRSPGLGDTAMYLCATSRAGGDGRGHTFGSGTRLTVV.

The V call is TRBV5-4, the J call TRBJ1-2; 7 bases fit TRBD1. This CDR3 has 14 residues. The ends lost 1 base at V and 3 bases at J; junction bases unmatched: 3. From germline, CDR1 is SGHNT and CDR2 YYREEE (reference sequence). The CDR3 DNA follows: TGTGCCAGCAGCTTGACAGGGGCCGACTATGGCTACACCTTC. This gives the protein CASSLTGADYGYTF.

This chain connects TRBV7-8 to TRBJ2-7; D is unresolved. The V end was cut by 6 bases, the J end by 5 bases, with 17 bases between. Germline V gene sequence: CDR1 SGHVS, CDR2 FQNEAQ. This CDR3 contains 14 residues. This chain's CDR3 is CASSERRRVNEQYF. CDR3 nucleotide sequence: TGTGCCAGCAGTGAGAGACGTAGGGTCAACGAGCAGTACTTC.

This clone was found once. V is TRBV20-1 and J is TRBJ2-1; D gene ambiguous. Trimming left V 3 bases short and J 2 bases short, with 11 bases between. Per the germline V gene, CDR1 is DFQATT and CDR2 is SNEGSKA (reference sequence). The CDR3 length is 14 residues. The CDR3 spells CSASLPPAYNEQFF. CDR3 DNA: TGCAGTGCTAGTTTACCCCCAGCCTACAATGAGCAGTTCTTC.

Note on this clone: The same CDR3 also results from other DNA sequences found in this sample. This rearrangement joins TRBV19 to TRBJ2-3; 10 bases are a match to TRBD2. V shed 4 bases and J 2 bases; nucleotides not matched to a gene: 3. The CDR3 sequence is 15 residues long. Germline CDR1 LNHDA, CDR2 SQIVND (reference sequence). For the CDR3, the DNA is TGTGCCAGTAGTACTAGCGGGGGATTCACAGATACGCAGTATTTT. Amino acid sequence: CASSTSGGFTDTQYF.

The chain has TRBV10-3 and TRBJ1-6; tentatively, D is TRBD1 (5 bases). This CDR3 comprises 15 residues. Germline lookup yields CDR1 ENHRY and CDR2 SYGVKD. V was cut by 9 bases and J by 3 bases, with 15 bases left in between. CDR3 DNA sequence: TGTGCCATTTCTCGGGACCAGGGCTATAATTCACCCCTCCACTTT. Residues: CAISRDQGYNSPLHF.

This clone was seen just once. The identical CDR3 is also encoded by other nucleotide sequences in the sample. The chain employs TRBV5-1 and TRBJ1-4; 7 bases are a match to TRBD1. The V gene's germline CDR1 is SGHRS and CDR2 YFSETQ. V dropped 3 bases and J dropped 5; count of bases not matched to a gene: 1. CDR3 length: 13 residues. The chain's CDR3 is CASSSGQNEKLFF. CDR3 nucleotides: TGCGCCAGCAGCTCGGGACAGAATGAAAAACTGTTTTTT.

This clone was detected once. The chain employs TRBV29-1 and TRBJ2-1, with D tentatively TRBD1 (5 bases). Germline values: CDR1 SQVTM, CDR2 ANQGSEA. The CDR3 totals 13 residues. Trimming took 7 bases from V and 7 from J, leaving 17 bases between them. This chain's CDR3 is CSADRGRTNEQFF. In DNA, the CDR3 is TGCAGCGCCGATAGGGGTCGTACGAATGAGCAGTTCTTC.